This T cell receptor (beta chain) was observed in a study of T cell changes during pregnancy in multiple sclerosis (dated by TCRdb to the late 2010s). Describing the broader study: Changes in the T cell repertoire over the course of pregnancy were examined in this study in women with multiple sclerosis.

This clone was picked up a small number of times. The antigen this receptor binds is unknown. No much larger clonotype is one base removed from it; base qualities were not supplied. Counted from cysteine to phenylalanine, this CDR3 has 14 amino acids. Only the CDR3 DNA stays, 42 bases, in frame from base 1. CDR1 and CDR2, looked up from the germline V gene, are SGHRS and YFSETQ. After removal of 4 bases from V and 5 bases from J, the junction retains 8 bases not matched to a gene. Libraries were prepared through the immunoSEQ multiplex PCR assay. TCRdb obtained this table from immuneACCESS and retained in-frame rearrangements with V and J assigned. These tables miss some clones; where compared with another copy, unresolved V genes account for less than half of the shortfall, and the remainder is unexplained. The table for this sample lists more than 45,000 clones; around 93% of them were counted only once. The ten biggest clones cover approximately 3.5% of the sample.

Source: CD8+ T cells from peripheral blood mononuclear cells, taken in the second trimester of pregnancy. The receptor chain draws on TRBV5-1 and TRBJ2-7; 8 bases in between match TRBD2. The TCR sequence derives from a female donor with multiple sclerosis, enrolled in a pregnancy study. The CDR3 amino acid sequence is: CASSPGGAANEQYF. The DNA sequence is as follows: TGCGCCAGCAGCCCCGGGGGGGCTGCCAACGAGCAGTACTTC.